A single sample gave rise to the 11 T cell receptor beta chains below, sequenced in a study of T cells in Graves' hyperthyroidism and ophthalmopathy. RNA transcripts provided the source from which TCR beta CDR3 regions were amplified. Using the HTBI primer set, a first-round RT-PCR was run on the TCR CDR3. TCRdb reprocessed the multiplex PCR reads via MiXCR and lists one record per CDR3 protein. Of 400,000 to 500,000 distinct CDR3 sequences in the sample, roughly an eighth were seen once. Specimen: blood. All receptors derive from a woman younger than 30 with Graves' hyperthyroidism.

This clonotype was observed many times. The chain links TRBV6-2 or TRBV6-3 to TRBJ2-7; possible D gene TRBD2, 6 bases. Germline V gives CDR1 MNHEY, CDR2 SVGEGT. Trimming stripped 2 bases from V and 2 bases from J, with 10 bases between. The CDR3 length is 14 residues. The CDR3 bases are TGTGCCAGCAGTTACGGGGGGAACCCCTACGAGCAGTACTTC. Protein product: CASSYGGNPYEQYF.

The chain has TRBV15 and TRBJ1-4; no reliable D call. Deletions cut 1 base from V and 8 bases from J, with 8 bases between. The CDR3 sequence is 13 residues long. Germline V lookup: CDR1 LNHNV, CDR2 YYDKDF (reference sequence). The CDR3 sequence is CATSRGPGEKLFF. In nucleotides, the CDR3 is TGTGCCACCAGCAGAGGGCCGGGGGAAAAACTGTTTTTT.

This clonotype has just a few counts. The rearrangement uses TRBV19 and TRBJ1-1; D gene ambiguous. From germline, CDR1 is LNHDA and CDR2 SQIVND (reference sequence). There are 13 residues in the CDR3. Trimming cost V 7 bases and J 1 base, with 10 bases left between them. The CDR3 region is CASIMYGNTEAFF. CDR3 in DNA: TGTGCCAGTATTATGTATGGGAACACTGAAGCTTTCTTT.

This clonotype was counted many times. The chain combines TRBV5-8 with TRBJ1-1; unclear D gene. The V and J ends lost 1 base and 1 base respectively, with 8 bases between them. CDR1 is SGHTS, CDR2 YDEGEE, per germline. The CDR3 is made up of 14 amino acids. The CDR3 region has the DNA TGTGCCAGCAGCTTGCGGGTCGGGAACACTGAAGCTTTCTTT. Protein product: CASSLRVGNTEAFF.

This clonotype has at least ten counts. This rearrangement joins TRBV20-1 to TRBJ1-5; D unclear. The germline gives CDR1 DFQATT, CDR2 SNEGSKA (reference sequence). V shed 2 bases and J shed 3 bases, with 14 bases lying between them. The CDR3 has 15 residues. The CDR3, as DNA: TGCAGTGCTAGAAACCCCCGACGGATCAATCAGCCCCAGCATTTT. It encodes CSARNPRRINQPQHF.

This clonotype showed up many times. This chain connects TRBV20-1 to TRBJ2-7; tentatively, D is TRBD2 (5 bases). CDR1 and CDR2 from the germline V gene are DFQATT and SNEGSKA (reference sequence). V shed 0 bases and J shed 2 bases, with 11 bases lying between them. The CDR3 covers 14 residues. This chain's CDR3 is CSAREMSGTYEQYF. The CDR3 nucleotides read TGCAGTGCTAGAGAGATGAGCGGAACCTACGAGCAGTACTTC.

The J gene is TRBJ2-1, the V gene TRBV7-2, with 7 bases matching TRBD1. The CDR3 is 14 residues long. Germline V gene sequence: CDR1 SGHTA, CDR2 FQGNSA. V trimming: 5 bases; J trimming: 6 bases; junction bases outside the gene matches: 7. The CDR3 loop is CASSPSTGINEQFF. The CDR3 nucleotides read TGTGCCAGCAGCCCATCGACAGGGATCAATGAGCAGTTCTTC. Full variable domain (outside the CDR3, taken from reference TRBV7-2 and TRBJ2-1): GAGVSQSPSNKVTEKGKDVELRCDPISGHTALYWYRQSLGQGLEFLIYFQGNSAPDKSGLPSDRFSAERTGGSVSTLTIQRTQQEDSAVYLCASSPSTGINEQFFGPGTRLTVL.

Many counts were recorded for this clonotype. The V gene is TRBV6-2 or TRBV6-3, the J gene TRBJ2-5; D assignment may be TRBD1 or TRBD2 (5 bases each). The CDR3 is made up of 13 amino acids. The V end was cut by 7 bases, the J end by 2 bases, with 11 bases between. CDR1 MNHEY and CDR2 SVGEGT come from the germline V gene. In DNA form, the CDR3 reads TGTGCCAGCAACCACGGGGCTCAAGAGACCCAGTACTTC. This encodes CASNHGAQETQYF.

The sample holds a few counts of this clonotype. One base away lies a much larger clone, so this may be a sequencing read error. V usage is TRBV20-1 and J usage is TRBJ2-3, with no clear D. The CDR3 extends over 14 amino acids. V was clipped by 2 bases and J by 4 bases, with 13 bases between them. Germline lookup yields CDR1 DFQATT and CDR2 SNEGSKA (reference sequence). As DNA, the CDR3 is TGCAGTGCTAGAAGAGCGCAGGACGCAGATACGCAGTATTTT. Its translation: CSARRAQDADTQYF.

This clonotype has ten or more counts. The chain has TRBV12-3 or TRBV12-4 and TRBJ2-1; D perhaps matches TRBD2 (6 bases). Between the trimmed V and J ends, which lost 5 bases and 0 bases, there was a span of 23 bases. The CDR3 consists of 19 residues. CDR3 in DNA: TGTGCCAGCAGTACTCGCTGGCCTAAAGCGGGCCACTCCTACAATGAGCAGTTCTTC. It specifies CASSTRWPKAGHSYNEQFF.

This clonotype was counted ten times or more. The rearrangement uses TRBV3-1 and TRBJ2-4; 9 positions agree with TRBD1. This CDR3 comprises 15 residues. V lost 1 base to trimming and J lost 8 bases; unmatched junction nucleotides: 6. Germline CDR1 and CDR2: LGHDT and YNNKEL (reference sequence). In DNA form, the CDR3 reads TGTGCCAGCAGCCAAGGGACAGGGGATTGGGACATTCAGTACTTC. This codes for CASSQGTGDWDIQYF.